The 13 T cell receptor beta chains reported below all come from one sample, sequenced in a study of pediatric ulcerative colitis. The method was immunoSEQ multiplex PCR; TCRdb's version includes in-frame clones alone and lacks a portion of them. Of over 35,000 clones detected, 75% to 90% appear once; the ten largest clones hold about 23%. Sequenced input: blood. The receptors were gathered from a girl aged 5-17 years with moderate ulcerative colitis.

The V gene is TRBV19, the J gene TRBJ1-1; maybe TRBD1 (5 bases). Trimming stripped 3 bases from V and 1 base from J, with 18 bases between. CDR3 size: 17 residues. Germline V gene lookup returns CDR1 LNHDA and CDR2 SQIVND (reference sequence). This CDR3 reads CASSMGQAYTPNTEAFF. The CDR3 bases are TGTGCCAGTAGTATGGGGCAGGCTTACACCCCGAACACTGAAGCTTTCTTT. Drawing the rest from reference TRBV19 and TRBJ1-1, the complete variable domain is DGGITQSPKYLFRKEGQNVTLSCEQNLNHDAMYWYRQDPGQGLRLIYYSQIVNDFQKGDIAEGYSVSREKKESFPLTVTSAQKNPTAFYLCASSMGQAYTPNTEAFFGQGTRLTVV.

This chain joins TRBV7-9 and TRBJ2-1; D may correspond to TRBD1 or TRBD2 (6 bases each). The CDR3 runs to 16 residues. Per the germline V gene, CDR1 is SEHNR and CDR2 is FQNEAQ (reference sequence). The V gene lost 6 bases and the J gene lost 1 base, with 16 bases spanning the gap. The CDR3: CASSPSGAGSYNEQFF. CDR3 DNA: TGTGCCAGCAGTCCCTCGGGGGCCGGGTCCTACAATGAGCAGTTCTTC.

V gene TRBV30 combines with J gene TRBJ2-5, with D unresolved. The ends were cut back, 0 bases at V and 7 bases at J, with 12 bases in the middle. Per germline, CDR1 GTSNPN and CDR2 SVGIG (reference sequence). This CDR3 has 13 amino acids. The CDR3 loop reads CAWSVLGIGTQYF. CDR3 coding DNA: TGTGCCTGGAGTGTGTTAGGGATTGGGACCCAGTACTTC.

The chain employs TRBV5-1 and TRBJ1-1, with D possibly matching TRBD1 (6 bases). This CDR3 is built from 14 residues. In germline, CDR1 is SGHRS, CDR2 YFSETQ. Trimming stripped 3 bases from V and 2 bases from J, with 11 bases between. The CDR3: CASSSGVRNTEAFF. CDR3 coding DNA: TGCGCCAGCAGCTCAGGGGTTAGAAACACTGAAGCTTTCTTT.

Here the CDR3 reads CASSLNQGSEQYF. The CDR3 nucleotides read TGTGCCAGCAGCTTGAACCAGGGATCCGAGCAGTACTTC. This rearrangement joins TRBV5-6 to TRBJ2-7; maybe TRBD1 (5 bases). The CDR3 spans 13 residues. Germline V gene sequence: CDR1 SGHDT, CDR2 YYEEEE. V was pared by 1 base and J by 6 bases, with 11 bases between.

The chain uses TRBV7-9 and TRBJ2-7; D possibly corresponds to TRBD2 (5 bases). Germline CDR1 is SEHNR and CDR2 is FQNEAQ (reference sequence). This CDR3 contains 15 residues. Trimming cost V 5 bases and J 1 base, with 15 bases left between them. The CDR3: CASSPLAGASYEQYF. In nucleotides, the CDR3 is TGTGCCAGCAGCCCCCTCGCGGGTGCATCCTACGAGCAGTACTTC.

The gene calls are TRBV11-1 and TRBJ2-5; D perhaps matches TRBD1 (5 bases). Germline V lookup: CDR1 SGHAT, CDR2 FQDESV (reference sequence). The V end was cut by 5 bases, the J end by 2 bases, with 9 bases between. The CDR3 is 13 residues long. CDR3 sequence (DNA): TGTGCCAGCAGCCAGACAGTACAAGAGACCCAGTACTTC. It codes for CASSQTVQETQYF.

The V and J genes are TRBV4-3 and TRBJ1-2, with TRBD1 as a possible D gene (5 bases). Germline V gene lookup returns CDR1 LGHNA and CDR2 YSLEER. V was clipped by 0 bases and J by 5 bases, with 19 bases between them. The CDR3 length is 17 residues. The CDR3 bases are TGCGCCAGCAGCCAAGATTGGCAGGGCAGAGTGGGGTATGGCTACACCTTC. This gives the protein CASSQDWQGRVGYGYTF.

This clone has just a few counts. CDR3 loop: CASRETGIAEAFF. In DNA, the CDR3 is TGTGCCAGCAGGGAGACAGGGATCGCTGAAGCTTTCTTT. The rearrangement links TRBV25-1 to TRBJ1-1; 7 positions match TRBD1. The CDR3 sequence is 13 residues long. J gave up 6 bases and V 6 bases, and 7 bases lay outside the gene matches. CDR1 MGHDK and CDR2 SYGVNS come from the germline V gene.

The chain links TRBV7-6 to TRBJ1-1, with D perhaps TRBD1 (6 bases). With 4 bases removed from V and 3 bases from J, the gap between germline ends came to 15 bases. This CDR3 comprises 15 residues. Germline lookup yields CDR1 SGHVS and CDR2 FNYEAQ. The CDR3 loop is CASSSGAGLYTEAFF. CDR3 bases: TGTGCCAGCAGCTCAGGGGCAGGGTTATACACTGAAGCTTTCTTT.

V and J are TRBV30 and TRBJ2-7; 8 bases are a match to TRBD2. The trim removed 7 bases at V and 2 bases at J, leaving 10 bases unmatched. In germline, CDR1 is GTSNPN, CDR2 SVGIG (reference sequence). This CDR3 has 14 amino acids. The CDR3 nucleotides are TGTGCCTCCCTCCCGGGGGGGTCAACCTACGAGCAGTACTTC. Translation gives CASLPGGSTYEQYF.

This clone was observed a single time. The rearrangement joins TRBV5-1 to TRBJ2-1; D unclear. Per the germline V gene, CDR1 is SGHRS and CDR2 is YFSETQ. The CDR3 is 14 amino acids. Trimming shortened V by 10 bases and J by 0 bases, and 14 bases separated the two germline ends. The CDR3 region is CAHNPWSSYNEQFF. The CDR3 nucleotides read TGCGCCCATAACCCCTGGAGCTCCTACAATGAGCAGTTCTTC.

The chain combines TRBV12-5 with TRBJ2-7; the match to TRBD2 covers 10 bases. V lost 1 base, J lost 3 bases, and 6 bases stayed unmatched. This CDR3 region has 16 residues. Germline V gene data show CDR1 as LGHNT and CDR2 as FRNRAP. The CDR3 protein is CASGLALTSGNYEQYF. Here the CDR3 DNA reads TGTGCTAGTGGTTTGGCCCTCACTAGCGGGAACTACGAGCAGTACTTC.